This T cell receptor beta chain derives from a study of blood T cell repertoires in COVID-19. Study at large: The United States, Italy and Spain were the sources of the acute and convalescent COVID-19 samples.

Germline V gene data show CDR1 as SGHDT and CDR2 as YYEEEE. V trimming: 5 bases; J trimming: 4 bases; junction bases outside the gene matches: 5. This CDR3 spans 13 amino acids. TCRdb's table, derived via immunoSEQ multiplex PCR, lists solely in-frame clones and lacks some. The table has approximately 10,000 clones, 71% seen once. This clone was found a few times. Sequenced sample: peripheral blood. The chain recombines TRBV5-6 with TRBJ1-2; the match to TRBD1 covers 7 bases. This TCR came from a man aged 60 to 69 with COVID-19, enrolled during active disease. This CDR3 is CASRPGQLYGYTF. CDR3 in DNA: TGTGCCAGCAGACCGGGACAGCTCTATGGCTACACCTTC.